This T cell receptor beta chain was sequenced in a study of cytotoxic CD8 clonotypes in ibrutinib-treated CLL (dated by TCRdb to about 2021). Regarding the complete study: The cohort was composed of 10 to 11 relapsed/refractory and around 14 treatment-naive patients; IGHV unmutated status was identified in some 17 patients. Response samples were taken after a median of approximately a year on treatment, ranging from 6 to 36 months. On average, each sample yielded around 250,000 productive templates and 94,082 productive rearrangements. Of the roughly 86 participants in the trial, about 25 had longitudinal samples available. Responses were partial in 24 patients and complete in 2; after median about 5.5 years follow-up, about 14 stayed in remission and 12 progressed. All remission and progressive disease samples were collected while patients were still receiving ibrutinib. Cryopreserved peripheral blood mononuclear cells were collected before treatment, at response, and at either disease progression or sustained remission. Here is what the overall study found, with its caveats: Public clonotypes were rare and either shrank or stayed stable during treatment, and the rise in clonality at ibrutinib response reflected expansion of private clonotypes. Lymph node repertoires were not examined, and the timing of sampling was not matched between patients in sustained remission and those whose disease progressed. At baseline, clonality was higher than in age-matched healthy donors and showed a strong correlation with circulating CD8+ T-cell counts. At ibrutinib response clonality went up, during sustained remission it held steady, and at progression it dropped back toward baseline.

A distance of 12 bases separates the germline ends of V and J, which lose 4 bases and 4 bases respectively. From a lookup of the germline V gene, CDR1 and CDR2 are SGDLS and YYNGEE. The CDR3 measures 14 amino acids from cysteine to phenylalanine. Only CDR3 DNA is held: 42 bases, read in frame from base 1. Notes on this clone: Its cognate antigen has yet to be identified. Per-nucleotide qualities are absent, and no much larger clonotype sits a single base away.

The time point label corresponds to: about 11 months on ibrutinib. Approximately 2 micrograms of genomic DNA were extracted from cryopreserved PBMCs for TCR beta library preparation. Longitudinal blood samples from CLL patients on ibrutinib monotherapy underwent high-throughput TCR beta sequencing. The patients took part in an open-label, single-center phase 2 trial of ibrutinib monotherapy. A MiSeq instrument was used for deep resolution sequencing, which targeted depths ranging from 1 in 1 million up to 1 in 200,000 T cells, with coverage averaging 10x for each clonotype. The immunoSEQ hsTCRB Kit was used to generate the TCR beta libraries. The study's own analysis went as follows. ImmunoSEQ Data Assistant and ImmunoSEQ Analyzer were used for data analysis, and V, D and J genes were assigned according to IMGT definitions. Clonality, which ranges from 0 to 1, was calculated by subtracting the normalized Shannon entropy of productive rearrangement frequencies from one. Only overrepresented clonotypes making up at least 0.05% of the repertoire of each patient were included in the public clonotype analysis. Repertoires from approximately 12 age-matched healthy donors in immuneACCESS were used as clonality controls. As stored in TCRdb, this immuneACCESS dataset retains in-frame rearrangements with V and J assigned. A fraction of the clones does not appear; measured against another copy, unresolved V genes explain less than half of the discrepancy, and the remainder lacks a known reason. V, J and clone size are taken as reported in that table, and D and trimming were inferred from the DNA itself. This sample has roughly 63,000 clones in its table, and around three fifths of those were observed once. Roughly 15% of the sample is in the top ten clones.

This chain is built from TRBV9 and TRBJ2-1, and perhaps TRBD2 as D gene, on 6 matching bases. The source material was PBMCs, sampled after 12 months of ibrutinib treatment. The receptor comes from a human donor with chronic lymphocytic leukemia. The DNA sequence is given as TGTGCCAGCAGCATGGGACTGAGTTACAATGAGCAGTTCTTC. Its translation is CASSMGLSYNEQFF.